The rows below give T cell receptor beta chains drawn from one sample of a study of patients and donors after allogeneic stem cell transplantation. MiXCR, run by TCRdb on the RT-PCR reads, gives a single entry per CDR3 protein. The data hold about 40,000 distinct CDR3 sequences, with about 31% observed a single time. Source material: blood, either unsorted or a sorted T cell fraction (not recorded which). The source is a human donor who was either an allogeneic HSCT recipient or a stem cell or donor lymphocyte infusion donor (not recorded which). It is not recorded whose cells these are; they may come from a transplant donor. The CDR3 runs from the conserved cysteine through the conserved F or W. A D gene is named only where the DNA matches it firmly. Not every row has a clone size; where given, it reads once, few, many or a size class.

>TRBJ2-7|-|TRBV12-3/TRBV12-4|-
TGTGCCAGCAGTTTGACTCACTACGAGCAGTACTTC
CASSLTHYEQYF
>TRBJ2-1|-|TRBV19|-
TGTGCCAGTAGTATAGCGAGTAGCGCGAATGAGCAGTTCTTC
CASSIASSANEQFF
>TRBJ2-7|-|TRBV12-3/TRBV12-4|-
TGTGCCAGCAGTTTGCGACTAGTCGAGCAGTACTTC
CASSLRLVEQYF
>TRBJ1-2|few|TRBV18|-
TGTGCCAGCTCACGGGAAAACTATGGCTACACCTTC
CASSRENYGYTF
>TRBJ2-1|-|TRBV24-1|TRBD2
TGTGCCACCAGTGAAGCGGGAGGGTGGTATGAGCAGTTCTTC
CATSEAGGWYEQFF
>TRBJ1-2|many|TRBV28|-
TGTGCCAGCAGTTTCGCACTCAACTATGGCTACACCTTC
CASSFALNYGYTF
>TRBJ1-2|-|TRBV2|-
TGTGCCAGCAGTGAAAGGTTAGGAGGGAACTATGGCTACACCTTC
CASSERLGGNYGYTF
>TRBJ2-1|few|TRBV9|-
TGTGCCAGCAGCGTAGCGGGACTCAATGAGCAGTTCTTC
CASSVAGLNEQFF
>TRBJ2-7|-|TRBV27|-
TGTGCCAGCAGTAATGTTTATCTATCCTACGAGCAGTACTTC
CASSNVYLSYEQYF
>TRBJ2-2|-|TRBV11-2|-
TGTGCCAGCAGCTTAGATATGAGGCAACCCAACACCGGGGAGCTGTTTTTT
CASSLDMRQPNTGELFF
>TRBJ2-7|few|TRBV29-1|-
TGCAGCGCCCCAGGCGAGGGTATCGAGCAGTACTTC
CSAPGEGIEQYF
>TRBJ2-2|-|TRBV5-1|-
TGCGCCAGCAGCCTACCGTCGAACACCGGGGAGCTGTTTTTT
CASSLPSNTGELFF
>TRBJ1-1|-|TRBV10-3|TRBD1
TGTGCCATCAGACCTGACAGGGGGAACACTGAAGCTTTCTTT
CAIRPDRGNTEAFF
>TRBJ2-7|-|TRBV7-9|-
TGTGCCAGCAGCTTAGCGGGTTCGACTAGCTCCTACGAGCAGTACTTC
CASSLAGSTSSYEQYF
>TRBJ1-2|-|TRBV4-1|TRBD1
TGCGCCAGCAGCCACCATTCCGGGACAGACGCCTTTCTCTATGGCTACACCTTC
CASSHHSGTDAFLYGYTF
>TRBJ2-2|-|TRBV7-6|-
TGTGCCAGCAGCTTACTACTAGGCCGAGGGGATACCGGGGAGCTGTTTTTT
CASSLLLGRGDTGELFF
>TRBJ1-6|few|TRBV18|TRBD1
TGTGCCAGCTCACCAGCCGGGACAGGGTATAATTCACCCCTCCACTTT
CASSPAGTGYNSPLHF
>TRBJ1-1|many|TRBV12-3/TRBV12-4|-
TGTGCCAGCAGTTTACTGAACACTGAAGCTTTCTTT
CASSLLNTEAFF
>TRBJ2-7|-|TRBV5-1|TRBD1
TGCGCCAGCAGCTTGGCGGGGACAGGGGTCTCCTACGAGCAGTACTTC
CASSLAGTGVSYEQYF
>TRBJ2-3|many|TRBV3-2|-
TGTGCCAGCAGCCCTGGGACTAGCGGTGGGGACACGCAGTATTTT
CASSPGTSGGDTQYF